These 30 T cell receptor beta chains were sequenced from one sample in a study of blood T cell repertoires in COVID-19. TCRdb's copy holds only in-frame clones and misses some; the assay was immunoSEQ multiplex PCR. The table has around 300,000 clones, roughly 90% seen once. Sequencing was done on a sample of PBMCs or T cells enriched from blood (not recorded which). The origin of the receptors is a woman aged 55-70 years who had recovered from COVID-19.

This clone was counted only a few times. The rearrangement joins TRBV5-1 to TRBJ2-7; a weak D match, TRBD1 (6 bases). CDR3 length: 14 residues. The V gene lost 2 bases and the J gene lost 0 bases, with 9 bases spanning the gap. Per the germline V gene, CDR1 is SGHRS and CDR2 is YFSETQ. CDR3 DNA sequence: TGCGCCAGCAGCTTAACAGGGAGCTCCTACGAGCAGTACTTC. This sequence encodes CASSLTGSSYEQYF.

The V call is TRBV9, the J call TRBJ1-2, with 10 positions matching TRBD1. The V gene end was trimmed by 6 bases and the J gene end by 8 bases; junction bases not matched to a gene: 7. Germline V gene lookup returns CDR1 SGDLS and CDR2 YYNGEE. The CDR3 contains 13 residues. The CDR3 bases are TGTGCCAGCATCGGACAGGGGGGTTTGGGCTACACCTTC. Its protein product is CASIGQGGLGYTF.

V usage is TRBV7-2 and J usage is TRBJ2-2; tentatively, D is TRBD2 (6 bases). The V and J ends lost 2 bases and 4 bases respectively, with 11 bases between them. CDR1 SGHTA and CDR2 FQGNSA come from the germline V gene. The CDR3 is 15 amino acids. CDR3 DNA sequence: TGTGCCAGCAGCTTACGGGGGAAGGGCACCGGGGAGCTGTTTTTT. Its translation is CASSLRGKGTGELFF. Drawing the rest from reference TRBV7-2 and TRBJ2-2, the complete variable domain is GAGVSQSPSNKVTEKGKDVELRCDPISGHTALYWYRQSLGQGLEFLIYFQGNSAPDKSGLPSDRFSAERTGGSVSTLTIQRTQQEDSAVYLCASSLRGKGTGELFFGEGSRLTVL.

J is TRBJ1-5 and V is TRBV2, with D maybe TRBD1 (6 bases). This CDR3 is 15 amino acids long. The germline V and J ends were trimmed by 6 bases and 4 bases, with 16 bases remaining between them. Germline V lookup: CDR1 SNHLY, CDR2 FYNNEI. The CDR3 loop is CASRGTGTPNQPQHF. The CDR3 nucleotides read TGTGCCAGCAGGGGTACCGGGACACCTAATCAGCCCCAGCATTTT.

CDR3 coding DNA: TGCGCCAGCAGCCAAGGGAGCGGGGGCCAATACAATGAGCAGTTCTTC. Translation: CASSQGSGGQYNEQFF. This chain uses TRBV4-1 with TRBJ2-1, with 8 bases matching TRBD2. CDR1 and CDR2 (germline): MGHRA, YSYEKL. This CDR3 contains 16 residues. Trimming cost V 1 base and J 4 bases; bases outside gene matches: 6.

DNA for the CDR3: TGTGCCAGCAGCCCCCGGGACAGGGTTTACGAGCAGTACTTC. Residues: CASSPRDRVYEQYF. The chain couples TRBV7-9 to TRBJ2-7; 9 positions match TRBD1. Looked up from germline, CDR1 is SEHNR and CDR2 is FQNEAQ (reference sequence). Unmatched junction bases numbered 6, after V lost 5 bases and J lost 4 bases. This CDR3 has 14 amino acids.

The rearrangement uses TRBV5-6 and TRBJ2-1, with TRBD2 identical over 12 bases. The germline V gene encodes CDR1 SGHDT and CDR2 YYEEEE. The V gene end was trimmed by 4 bases and the J gene end by 5 bases; junction bases not matched to a gene: 4. CDR3 size: 15 residues. CDR3 nucleotides: TGTGCCAGCAGCATGGGACTAGCGGGTGACAATGAGCAGTTCTTC. Translation: CASSMGLAGDNEQFF.

The chain is built from TRBV9 and TRBJ2-1, with 11 bases lining up with TRBD1. Germline V CDR1 and CDR2: SGDLS, YYNGEE. The V and J ends lost 4 bases and 6 bases, in that order; junction bases with no gene match: 9. The CDR3 is made up of 16 amino acids. CDR3 bases: TGTGCCAGCAGCCCCCACGCGGGACAGGGGGGCAATGAGCAGTTCTTC. Amino acids: CASSPHAGQGGNEQFF.

This clone was observed many times. The chain carries TRBV7-9 and TRBJ1-2; D not resolved. The germline V gene has CDR1 SEHNR and CDR2 FQNEAQ (reference sequence). Trimming pared 5 bases from V and 8 bases from J, leaving 21 bases between. This CDR3 is built from 15 residues. For the CDR3, the DNA is TGTGCCAGCAGCCCCGTGGCTCTGGGCCCTTGGGGCTACACCTTC. It specifies CASSPVALGPWGYTF. Filled out from reference TRBV7-9 and TRBJ1-2, the complete variable domain reads DTGVSQNPRHKITKRGQNVTFRCDPISEHNRLYWYRQTLGQGPEFLTYFQNEAQLEKSRLLSDRFSAERPKGSFSTLEIQRTEQGDSAMYLCASSPVALGPWGYTFGSGTRLTVV.

The rearrangement links TRBV5-1 to TRBJ2-5; 16 positions agree with TRBD2. CDR1 is SGHRS and CDR2 is YFSETQ in the germline V gene. CDR3 length equals 17 residues. Trimming took 4 bases from V and 4 from J; bases not matched to a gene: 7. DNA for the CDR3: TGCGCCAGCAGCCCGGGACTAGCGGGGGGGCGGGCAGAGACCCAGTACTTC. Translation: CASSPGLAGGRAETQYF.

The table lists this clone with a few counts. CDR3 bases: TGTGCCACCAGTGGCGCAACAGGGGGGGACACTGAAGCTTTCTTT. Encoded protein: CATSGATGGDTEAFF. The rearrangement links TRBV24-1 to TRBJ1-1, with 8 bases lining up with TRBD1. The length of the CDR3 is 15 residues. The germline CDR1 and CDR2 sequences are KGHDR and SFDVKD. Trimming removed 5 bases from V and 3 bases from J; junction bases left unmatched: 7.

This clone was detected once. J is TRBJ2-1 and V is TRBV5-1, with D perhaps matching TRBD1 (6 bases). This CDR3 region has 12 residues. CDR1 is SGHRS, CDR2 YFSETQ, per germline. Trimming stripped 4 bases from V and 8 bases from J, with 10 bases between. The CDR3, as DNA: TGCGCCAGCAGCCCCAGGGGTCATGAGCAGTTCTTC. Residues: CASSPRGHEQFF.

This chain connects TRBV7-9 to TRBJ2-7, with TRBD2 identical over 10 bases. The CDR3 consists of 17 residues. CDR1 SEHNR and CDR2 FQNEAQ come from the germline V gene (reference sequence). Trimming removed 6 bases from V and 3 bases from J; junction bases left unmatched: 14. The CDR3 here is CASRHARASGRGYEQYF. The CDR3 nucleotides are TGTGCCAGCAGACACGCCAGGGCTAGCGGGAGAGGCTACGAGCAGTACTTC.

The gene calls are TRBV6-5 and TRBJ2-7; 8 nucleotides line up with TRBD1. The V and J ends lost 0 bases and 7 bases, in that order; junction bases with no gene match: 8. Germline V CDR1 and CDR2: MNHEY, SVGAGI. The CDR3 length is 15 residues. The CDR3 region is CASSYSLSGGFEQYF. The CDR3 DNA follows: TGTGCCAGCAGTTACTCGTTGTCAGGGGGCTTTGAGCAGTACTTC.

J is TRBJ1-1 and V is TRBV5-1; maybe TRBD1 (5 bases). Between the trimmed V and J ends, which lost 0 bases and 1 base, there was a span of 10 bases. The CDR3 loop spans 15 amino acids. CDR1 is SGHRS and CDR2 is YFSETQ in the germline V gene. CDR3: CASSLGPRENTEAFF. Here the CDR3 DNA reads TGCGCCAGCAGCTTGGGGCCCAGGGAGAACACTGAAGCTTTCTTT.

The chain uses TRBV5-1 and TRBJ2-7, with TRBD1 matching over 7 bases. Germline V gene sequence: CDR1 SGHRS, CDR2 YFSETQ. Unmatched junction bases numbered 4, after V lost 0 bases and J lost 4 bases. The CDR3 covers 14 residues. CDR3 sequence (DNA): TGCGCCAGCAGCTTGGGACAGGGACCTTACGAGCAGTACTTC. Protein sequence: CASSLGQGPYEQYF.

The V gene is TRBV7-9, the J gene TRBJ2-2; 12 bases agree with TRBD2. CDR1 and CDR2 from the germline V gene are SEHNR and FQNEAQ (reference sequence). CDR3 length: 16 residues. Germline trimming cut 5 bases from V and 5 bases from J; bases unmatched to any gene: 6. CDR3 in DNA: TGTGCCAGCAGCATTTTCCTAGCGGGGGGGACCGGGGAGCTGTTTTTT. Translation gives CASSIFLAGGTGELFF. The entire variable domain, with the rest obtained from reference TRBV7-9 and TRBJ2-2, is as follows: DTGVSQNPRHKITKRGQNVTFRCDPISEHNRLYWYRQTLGQGPEFLTYFQNEAQLEKSRLLSDRFSAERPKGSFSTLEIQRTEQGDSAMYLCASSIFLAGGTGELFFGEGSRLTVL.

The V and J genes are TRBV12-5 and TRBJ1-3; D unresolved. The CDR3 sequence is 14 residues long. CDR1 and CDR2 (germline): LGHNT, FRNRAP. The germline V and J ends were trimmed by 1 base and 4 bases, with 8 bases remaining between them. The CDR3 region is CASGLESGGNTIYF. The DNA for the CDR3 is TGTGCTAGTGGTTTGGAAAGCGGCGGAAACACCATATATTTT.

The chain recombines TRBV27 with TRBJ2-7, with D possibly being TRBD2 (6 bases). CDR1 is MNHEY, CDR2 SMNVEV, per germline (reference sequence). The CDR3 covers 14 residues. V lost 3 bases and J lost 0, with 9 bases in between. The CDR3 reads CASSLGGSSYEQYF. CDR3 bases: TGTGCCAGCAGTTTGGGAGGCAGCTCCTACGAGCAGTACTTC.

The chain employs TRBV28 and TRBJ2-7; 8 nucleotides match TRBD1. The CDR3 covers 13 residues. The V segment lost 6 bases and the J segment 6 bases; nucleotides outside the gene matches: 7. Germline V gene sequence: CDR1 MDHEN, CDR2 SYDVKM. As DNA, the CDR3 is TGTGCCAGCAGCCGTGGACAGGGAGGCGAGCAGTACTTC. Translated, it gives CASSRGQGGEQYF. Looking up the rest from reference TRBV28 and TRBJ2-7 gives the full variable domain: DVKVTQSSRYLVKRTGEKVFLECVQDMDHENMFWYRQDPGLGLRLIYFSYDVKMKEKGDIPEGYSVSREKKERFSLILESASTNQTSMYLCASSRGQGGEQYFGPGTRLTVT.

The chain has TRBV30 and TRBJ1-1, with D perhaps TRBD1 (5 bases). V was cut by 7 bases and J by 3 bases, with 12 bases left in between. Germline V gene lookup returns CDR1 GTSNPN and CDR2 SVGIG (reference sequence). The CDR3 has 12 amino acids. CDR3 amino acids: CASGQDYTEAFF. In nucleotides, the CDR3 is TGTGCCTCGGGGCAGGACTACACTGAAGCTTTCTTT.

Details on this clone: Other DNA sequences in this specimen translate into the identical CDR3. CDR3 residues: CASSLQGTEAFF. The CDR3 DNA sequence: TGTGCCAGCAGTCTCCAGGGGACTGAAGCTTTCTTT. The chain has TRBV28 and TRBJ1-1; perhaps TRBD1 as D (6 bases). The V end lost 5 bases, the J end lost 5 bases, and 9 bases lay between the germline ends. This CDR3 has 12 residues. Germline CDR1 MDHEN, CDR2 SYDVKM.

This chain uses TRBV10-2 with TRBJ2-1; D is unresolved. Germline loops: CDR1 WSHSY, CDR2 SAAADI. V was trimmed by 1 base and J by 0 bases, leaving 7 bases between them. The CDR3 extends over 15 amino acids. The CDR3 sequence is CASSEYTNSYNEQFF. The CDR3, as DNA: TGCGCCAGCAGTGAGTACACCAACTCCTACAATGAGCAGTTCTTC.

The chain employs TRBV2 and TRBJ1-6; the D gene is possibly TRBD1 (6 bases). V dropped 8 bases and J dropped 10 bases, with 21 bases sitting between them. Germline assignment: CDR1 SNHLY and CDR2 FYNNEI. The CDR3 runs to 15 residues. CDR3 in amino acids: CASGPGAVRFSPLHF. CDR3 coding DNA: TGTGCCAGCGGTCCAGGGGCCGTACGTTTCTCACCCCTCCACTTT.

The V and J genes are TRBV2 and TRBJ1-2; D perhaps matches TRBD1 (6 bases). CDR1 and CDR2 (germline): SNHLY, FYNNEI. CDR3 length equals 15 residues. Trimming pared 7 bases from V and 0 bases from J, leaving 15 bases between. CDR3 in DNA: TGTGCCAGCAAGGGGGGGGACCCCACTAACTATGGCTACACCTTC. Protein: CASKGGDPTNYGYTF.

The chain is built from TRBV4-2 and TRBJ1-6; D is undetermined. V lost 0 bases and J 13 bases, leaving 7 bases between the germline ends. The CDR3 has 12 amino acids. The germline CDR1 and CDR2 sequences are LGHNA and YNFKEQ. The CDR3 bases are TGTGCCAGCAGCCAAGACCGGTCGCCCCTCCACTTT. Translating it yields CASSQDRSPLHF.

This chain joins TRBV9 and TRBJ2-2; TRBD2 aligns across 12 bases. The germline V gene encodes CDR1 SGDLS and CDR2 YYNGEE. V lost 2 bases and J lost 2; bases outside the gene matches: 4. The CDR3 is 17 amino acids. The CDR3: CASSVASGGGNTGELFF. CDR3 nucleotides: TGTGCCAGCAGCGTGGCTAGCGGGGGGGGAAACACCGGGGAGCTGTTTTTT. Variable domain in full (rest from reference TRBV9 and TRBJ2-2): DSGVTQTPKHLITATGQRVTLRCSPRSGDLSVYWYQQSLDQGLQFLIQYYNGEERAKGNILERFSAQQFPDLHSELNLSSLELGDSALYFCASSVASGGGNTGELFFGEGSRLTVL.

This clone is a singleton in its sample. V usage is TRBV3-1 (or the pseudogene TRBV3-2) and J usage is TRBJ1-6, with D possibly TRBD1 on 6 matching bases. The germline V gene has CDR1 LGHDT and CDR2 YNNKEL (reference sequence). There are 14 residues in the CDR3. Deletions cut 2 bases from V and 9 bases from J, with 11 bases between. The CDR3: CASSQRGGSSPLHF. CDR3 sequence (DNA): TGTGCCAGCAGCCAAAGGGGGGGGTCTTCACCCCTCCACTTT.

The CDR3, as DNA: TGTGCCAGCTCACCTCCTCAGGGTCCAAGCGATACGCAGTATTTT. It is translated as CASSPPQGPSDTQYF. V and J are TRBV18 and TRBJ2-3, with D possibly being TRBD1 (5 bases). The CDR3 has 15 residues. With 3 bases removed from V and 6 bases from J, the gap between germline ends came to 16 bases. Per germline, CDR1 KGHSH and CDR2 LQKENI. The variable domain in full, with the rest retrieved from reference TRBV18 and TRBJ2-3, is NAGVMQNPRHLVRRRGQEARLRCSPMKGHSHVYWYRQLPEEGLKFMVYLQKENIIDESGMPKERFSAEFPKEGPSILRIQQVVRGDSAAYFCASSPPQGPSDTQYFGPGTRLTVL.

This sequence joins TRBV4-2 and TRBJ2-7; the match to TRBD2 covers 7 bases. Germline lookup yields CDR1 LGHNA and CDR2 YNFKEQ. The CDR3 spans 16 residues. V lost 0 bases and J lost 2; bases outside the gene matches: 7. CDR3 protein: CASSQEGSSGPYEQYF. The CDR3 DNA sequence: TGTGCCAGCAGCCAAGAAGGGTCTAGCGGTCCCTACGAGCAGTACTTC.